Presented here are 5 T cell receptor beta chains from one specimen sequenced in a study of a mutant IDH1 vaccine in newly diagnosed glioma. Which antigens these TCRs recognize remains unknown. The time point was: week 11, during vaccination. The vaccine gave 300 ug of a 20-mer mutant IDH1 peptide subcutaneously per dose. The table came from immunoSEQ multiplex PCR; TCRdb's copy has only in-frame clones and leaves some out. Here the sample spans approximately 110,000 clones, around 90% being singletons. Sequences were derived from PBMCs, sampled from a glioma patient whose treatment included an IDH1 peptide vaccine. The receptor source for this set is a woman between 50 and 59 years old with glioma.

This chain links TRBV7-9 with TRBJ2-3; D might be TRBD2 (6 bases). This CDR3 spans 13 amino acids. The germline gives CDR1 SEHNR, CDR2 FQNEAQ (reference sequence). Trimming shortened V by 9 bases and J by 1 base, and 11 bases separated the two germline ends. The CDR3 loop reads CARGTPGTDTQYF. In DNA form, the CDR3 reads TGTGCCAGGGGGACTCCCGGCACAGATACGCAGTATTTT. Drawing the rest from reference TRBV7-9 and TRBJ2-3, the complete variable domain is DTGVSQNPRHKITKRGQNVTFRCDPISEHNRLYWYRQTLGQGPEFLTYFQNEAQLEKSRLLSDRFSAERPKGSFSTLEIQRTEQGDSAMYLCARGTPGTDTQYFGPGTRLTVL.

The CDR3 protein is CASSVGSDYEQYF. DNA for the CDR3: TGTGCCAGCAGCGTAGGTAGCGACTACGAGCAGTACTTC. The chain recombines TRBV9 with TRBJ2-7; TRBD2 is a possible D gene (5 bases). The germline V gene encodes CDR1 SGDLS and CDR2 YYNGEE. V lost 0 bases and J lost 3, with 7 bases in between. The CDR3 consists of 13 residues.

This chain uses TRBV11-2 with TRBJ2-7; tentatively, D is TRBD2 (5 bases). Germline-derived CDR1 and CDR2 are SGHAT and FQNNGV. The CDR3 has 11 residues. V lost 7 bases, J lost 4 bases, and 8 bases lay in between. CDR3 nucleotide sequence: TGTGCCAGCACCTCGGGGTACGAGCAGTACTTC. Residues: CASTSGYEQYF.

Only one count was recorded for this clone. CDR3 sequence (DNA): TGTGCCAGCAGCCGACCCCCGGGAGGGGAGACCCAGTACTTC. Translated, it gives CASSRPPGGETQYF. J is TRBJ2-5 and V is TRBV5-4; 8 bases line up with TRBD2. Germline V gives CDR1 SGHNT, CDR2 YYREEE (reference sequence). The CDR3 runs 14 residues. Trimming took 4 bases from V and 5 from J; bases not matched to a gene: 7.

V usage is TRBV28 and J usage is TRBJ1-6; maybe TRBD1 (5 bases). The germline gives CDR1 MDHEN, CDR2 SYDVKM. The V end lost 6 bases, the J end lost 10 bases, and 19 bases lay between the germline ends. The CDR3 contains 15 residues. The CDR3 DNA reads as TGTGCCAGCAGCCCCGGGACCCTCGTTTCCTCACCCCTCCACTTT. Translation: CASSPGTLVSSPLHF.